Included here is one T cell receptor (beta chain) sequence, with context. The table came from immunoSEQ multiplex PCR; TCRdb's copy has only in-frame clones and leaves some out. This sample has about 40,000 clones, with roughly nine tenths found just once. This record comes from a study of T cell changes during pregnancy in multiple sclerosis. The length of the CDR3 is 15 residues. Germline CDR1 SGHDT, CDR2 YYEEEE. The V segment lost 2 bases and the J segment 3 bases; nucleotides outside the gene matches: 3. Sequenced here: CD4+ T cells from peripheral blood mononuclear cells, sampled in the third trimester of pregnancy. The clonotype comes from a female donor in good health, enrolled as a control in a pregnancy study. The gene calls are TRBV5-6 and TRBJ2-5; the match to TRBD2 covers 11 bases. The CDR3 here is CASSFRLAGKETQYF. The CDR3 DNA follows: TGTGCCAGCAGCTTCCGACTAGCGGGAAAAGAGACCCAGTACTTC.